A selection of T cell receptor beta chains follows, all from one sample in a study of OX40 agonist ivuxolimab in advanced cancers. Sequenced by immunoSEQ multiplex PCR; TCRdb stores in-frame clones only, minus some. This table holds some 110,000 clones, about 93% found once. The sample in question was CD4+ or CD8+ T cells sorted from blood, obtained in a trial of the OX40 agonist ivuxolimab. These receptors all stem from an adult with an advanced solid tumor such as melanoma, head and neck, liver or kidney cancer. The CDR3 runs from the conserved cysteine through the conserved F or W. D genes are given only for firm matches. Part of the rows lack a size; the others show once, few, many or a class for expanded clones.

cdr3_length: 13
v_call: TRBV2
j_call: TRBJ1-2
d_call: -
clone_size: -
cdr3_nt: TGTGCCAGCAGTGGGGGATTTGACTATGGCTACACCTTC
cdr3_aa: CASSGGFDYGYTF

cdr3_length: 16
v_call: TRBV28
j_call: TRBJ2-7
d_call: TRBD1
clone_size: -
cdr3_nt: TGTGCCAGCAGTTCCTGGACAGGGAGTAGCTCCTACGAGCAGTACTTC
cdr3_aa: CASSSWTGSSSYEQYF

cdr3_length: 14
v_call: TRBV25-1
j_call: TRBJ1-1
d_call: TRBD1
clone_size: -
cdr3_nt: TGTGCCAGCAGGGGACAGGGGGTAGTGTCTGAAGCTTTCTTT
cdr3_aa: CASRGQGVVSEAFF

cdr3_length: 13
v_call: TRBV25-1
j_call: TRBJ1-3
d_call: -
clone_size: -
cdr3_nt: TGTGCCAGCAGTGAATACGCTGGAAACACCATATATTTT
cdr3_aa: CASSEYAGNTIYF

cdr3_length: 13
v_call: TRBV7-8
j_call: TRBJ1-1
d_call: -
clone_size: -
cdr3_nt: TGTGCCAGCAGCTTAAAGGAGAACACTGAAGCTTTCTTT
cdr3_aa: CASSLKENTEAFF

cdr3_length: 15
v_call: TRBV7-2
j_call: TRBJ2-3
d_call: TRBD2
clone_size: once
cdr3_nt: TGTGCCAGCACCCTTAGCGGGGGGGGCACAGATACGCAGTATTTT
cdr3_aa: CASTLSGGGTDTQYF

cdr3_length: 15
v_call: TRBV7-3
j_call: TRBJ2-7
d_call: -
clone_size: -
cdr3_nt: TGTGCCAGCAGCTTTGGGGCGGGAAGTCCCTACGAGCAGTACTTC
cdr3_aa: CASSFGAGSPYEQYF

cdr3_length: 15
v_call: TRBV11-3
j_call: TRBJ2-5
d_call: TRBD2
clone_size: -
cdr3_nt: TGTGCCAGCAGCCCAGTTCACAGCGGGAGAGAGACCCAGTACTTC
cdr3_aa: CASSPVHSGRETQYF

cdr3_length: 14
v_call: TRBV28
j_call: TRBJ2-1
d_call: TRBD2
clone_size: -
cdr3_nt: TGTGCCAGCAGTTCGAGCGGGGGGTACAATGAGCAGTTCTTC
cdr3_aa: CASSSSGGYNEQFF

cdr3_length: 15
v_call: TRBV7-6
j_call: TRBJ1-1
d_call: -
clone_size: -
cdr3_nt: TGTGCCAGCAGCGTGAAGGGGGGATCGAACACTGAAGCTTTCTTT
cdr3_aa: CASSVKGGSNTEAFF

cdr3_length: 12
v_call: TRBV6-1
j_call: TRBJ1-2
d_call: -
clone_size: -
cdr3_nt: TGTGCCAGCAGTCGGGACGTCTATGGCTACACCTTC
cdr3_aa: CASSRDVYGYTF

cdr3_length: 15
v_call: TRBV19
j_call: TRBJ1-5
d_call: -
clone_size: -
cdr3_nt: TGTGCCAGTAGTATGGGGGACTATAGCAATCAGCCCCAGCATTTT
cdr3_aa: CASSMGDYSNQPQHF

cdr3_length: 18
v_call: TRBV11-2
j_call: TRBJ2-5
d_call: TRBD2
clone_size: once
cdr3_nt: TGTGCCAGCAGCTTAGCGGGGACTAGCGGGGGGGCAGGAGAGACCCAGTACTTC
cdr3_aa: CASSLAGTSGGAGETQYF

cdr3_length: 14
v_call: TRBV6-5
j_call: TRBJ1-6
d_call: -
clone_size: few
cdr3_nt: TGTGCCAGCAGGACCGGGACAACAAATTCACCCCTCCACTTT
cdr3_aa: CASRTGTTNSPLHF

cdr3_length: 13
v_call: TRBV28
j_call: TRBJ1-1
d_call: TRBD1
clone_size: -
cdr3_nt: TGTGCCAGCAGTTTAGGGAACAGGGGGAGAGCTTTCTTT
cdr3_aa: CASSLGNRGRAFF

cdr3_length: 15
v_call: TRBV19
j_call: TRBJ1-1
d_call: -
clone_size: -
cdr3_nt: TGTGCCAGTAGTATGTATCGGACACTAAACACTGAAGCTTTCTTT
cdr3_aa: CASSMYRTLNTEAFF

cdr3_length: 16
v_call: TRBV23-1
j_call: TRBJ2-1
d_call: -
clone_size: -
cdr3_nt: TGCGCCAGCAGGATAAGGATTCAGGACCCTCGGAATGAGCAGTTCTTC
cdr3_aa: CASRIRIQDPRNEQFF

cdr3_length: 14
v_call: TRBV29-1
j_call: TRBJ2-3
d_call: -
clone_size: -
cdr3_nt: TGCAGCGCAGTACCGGGCCCAGAACAAGATACGCAGTATTTT
cdr3_aa: CSAVPGPEQDTQYF

cdr3_length: 16
v_call: TRBV7-9
j_call: TRBJ2-1
d_call: TRBD2
clone_size: -
cdr3_nt: TGTGCCAGCAGCTTAGCGTTAGGGAGGGCCTACAATGAGCAGTTCTTC
cdr3_aa: CASSLALGRAYNEQFF

cdr3_length: 14
v_call: TRBV19
j_call: TRBJ2-5
d_call: TRBD1
clone_size: -
cdr3_nt: TGTGCCAGTAGTATCGGACAGGGTAAAGAGACCCAGTACTTC
cdr3_aa: CASSIGQGKETQYF

cdr3_length: 13
v_call: TRBV11-3
j_call: TRBJ2-7
d_call: -
clone_size: -
cdr3_nt: TGTGCCAGCAGCCTCGGACCAACCTACGAGCAGTACTTC
cdr3_aa: CASSLGPTYEQYF

cdr3_length: 17
v_call: TRBV7-2
j_call: TRBJ2-3
d_call: -
clone_size: -
cdr3_nt: TGTGCCAGCAGCTTAGACGGGGGTGAAATGTTCACAGATACGCAGTATTTT
cdr3_aa: CASSLDGGEMFTDTQYF

cdr3_length: 14
v_call: TRBV7-8
j_call: TRBJ1-2
d_call: -
clone_size: once
cdr3_nt: TGTGCCAGCAGCTCGTCCGGGACCCGTAGGGGCTACACCTTC
cdr3_aa: CASSSSGTRRGYTF

cdr3_length: 15
v_call: TRBV5-1
j_call: TRBJ2-5
d_call: TRBD2
clone_size: -
cdr3_nt: TGCGCCAGCAGGGGGGGGAGACGGTACCAAGAGACCCAGTACTTC
cdr3_aa: CASRGGRRYQETQYF

cdr3_length: 14
v_call: TRBV30
j_call: TRBJ2-5
d_call: TRBD2
clone_size: -
cdr3_nt: TGTGCCTGGAGCTCCCATGGGGGGGGAGAGACCCAGTACTTC
cdr3_aa: CAWSSHGGGETQYF

cdr3_length: 15
v_call: TRBV9
j_call: TRBJ2-7
d_call: TRBD2
clone_size: -
cdr3_nt: TGTGCCAGCAGCCCCCCAAGCGGGAGTGTGGGCGAGCAGTACTTC
cdr3_aa: CASSPPSGSVGEQYF

cdr3_length: 15
v_call: TRBV11-2
j_call: TRBJ2-7
d_call: -
clone_size: -
cdr3_nt: TGTGCCAGCAGCTTAGAACGTGAGAGCTCCTACGAGCAGTACTTC
cdr3_aa: CASSLERESSYEQYF

cdr3_length: 15
v_call: TRBV27
j_call: TRBJ2-5
d_call: -
clone_size: -
cdr3_nt: TGTGCCAGCAGGGTTCTGGGACAAGGACAAGAGACCCAGTACTTC
cdr3_aa: CASRVLGQGQETQYF

cdr3_length: 15
v_call: TRBV6-5
j_call: TRBJ2-5
d_call: -
clone_size: -
cdr3_nt: TGTGCCAGCAGTTACTCCGGGACGGGTGAAGAGACCCAGTACTTC
cdr3_aa: CASSYSGTGEETQYF

cdr3_length: 15
v_call: TRBV19
j_call: TRBJ1-3
d_call: -
clone_size: -
cdr3_nt: TGTGCCAGTAGTATAGATCGGGGATCTGGAAACACCATATATTTT
cdr3_aa: CASSIDRGSGNTIYF

cdr3_length: 12
v_call: TRBV5-6
j_call: TRBJ2-7
d_call: -
clone_size: -
cdr3_nt: TGTGCCAGCAGCTTGCAATTCTACGAGCAGTACTTC
cdr3_aa: CASSLQFYEQYF

cdr3_length: 15
v_call: TRBV7-6
j_call: TRBJ1-4
d_call: TRBD1
clone_size: once
cdr3_nt: TGTGCCAGCAGCTCATGGACAGGGAGGGAGGAAAAACTGTTTTTT
cdr3_aa: CASSSWTGREEKLFF

cdr3_length: 14
v_call: TRBV7-9
j_call: TRBJ2-7
d_call: -
clone_size: -
cdr3_nt: TGTGCCAGCAGCGCACTCCTCCCTACCTACGAGCAGTACTTC
cdr3_aa: CASSALLPTYEQYF

cdr3_length: 13
v_call: TRBV9
j_call: TRBJ1-3
d_call: -
clone_size: -
cdr3_nt: TGTGCCAGCAGCGTACCAGGGGGAAACACCATATATTTT
cdr3_aa: CASSVPGGNTIYF

cdr3_length: 13
v_call: TRBV28
j_call: TRBJ1-5
d_call: -
clone_size: -
cdr3_nt: TGTGCCAGCAGCCCGATACGAAATCAGCCCCAGCATTTT
cdr3_aa: CASSPIRNQPQHF